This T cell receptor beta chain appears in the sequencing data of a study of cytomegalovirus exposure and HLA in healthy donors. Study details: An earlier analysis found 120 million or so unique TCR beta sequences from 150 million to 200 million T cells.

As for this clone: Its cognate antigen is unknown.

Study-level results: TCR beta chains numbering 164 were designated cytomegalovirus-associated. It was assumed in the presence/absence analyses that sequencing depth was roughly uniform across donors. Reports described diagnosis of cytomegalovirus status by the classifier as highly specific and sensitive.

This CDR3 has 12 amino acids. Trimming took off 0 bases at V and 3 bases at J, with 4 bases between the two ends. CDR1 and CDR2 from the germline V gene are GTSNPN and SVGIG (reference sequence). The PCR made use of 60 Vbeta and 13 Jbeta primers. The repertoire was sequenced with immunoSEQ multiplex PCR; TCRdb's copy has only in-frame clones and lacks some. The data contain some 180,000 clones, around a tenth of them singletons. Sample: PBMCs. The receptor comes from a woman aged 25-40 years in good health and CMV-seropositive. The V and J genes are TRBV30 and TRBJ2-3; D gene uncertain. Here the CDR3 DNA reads TGTGCCTGGAGTGTACTTACAGATACGCAGTATTTT. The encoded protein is CAWSVLTDTQYF.